This TCR beta chain derives from a study of molecular identifiers for immune sequencing clone quantification. For the study at large: The replicate experiment used RNA from roughly 18,000 or 92,000 naive CD8 cells. This RNA was split into five aliquots, and four of them were sequenced.

General study findings and limits: In naive cells, under 1% of molecules belonged to clones above 20 RNA copies, against over 98% in effector cells.

Trimming took off 0 bases at V and 6 bases at J, with 12 bases between the two ends. The CDR3 loop spans 13 amino acids. The germline CDR1 and CDR2 sequences are GTSNPN and SVGIG (reference sequence). Making the bulk TCR libraries relied on previously described methods and listed TCR primers. TCRdb passed the PCR reads through MiXCR, listing each CDR3 protein once. Among some 590,000 distinct CDR3 sequences, around 25% were seen once, and the ten largest hold approximately 0.75%. In regard to this clonotype: Its antigen is not known.

V is TRBV30 and J is TRBJ2-7, with D perhaps TRBD1 (5 bases). The sample consisted of naive CD8+ T cells from blood, with Jurkat cell RNA spiked in. Described subset: FACS-sorted CD8+CD4-CCR7+CD45RA+ naive T cells. This TCR was recovered from a human donor in good health. Some libraries in this study had Jurkat cell RNA spiked in. The DNA of the CDR3 is TGTGCCTGGAGTGTAGTAAGGGGTTCCGAGCAGTACTTC. This encodes CAWSVVRGSEQYF.